These 26 T cell receptor beta chains share one sample of origin, sequenced in a study of cytomegalovirus exposure and HLA in healthy donors. Primers for the PCR totalled 60 Vbeta and 13 Jbeta. Data came from immunoSEQ multiplex PCR; TCRdb stores just in-frame clones and leaves some out. The sample comprises fewer than 200,000 clones, approximately 84% of which are singletons, and roughly 4.7% rests with the top ten. The material sequenced was PBMCs. All receptors come from a woman between 45 and 60 years old in good health and CMV-seropositive.

The chain combines TRBV30 with TRBJ1-5; 10 bases map to TRBD1. The CDR3 is made up of 13 amino acids. Germline CDR1 and CDR2: GTSNPN and SVGIG (reference sequence). With 5 bases clipped from V and 5 bases from J, the junction kept 3 bases outside the gene matches. CDR3 coding DNA: TGTGCCTGGGCCGGGACAGGGGATCAGCCCCAGCATTTT. It encodes CAWAGTGDQPQHF. Full variable domain (missing parts from reference TRBV30 and TRBJ1-5): SQTIHQWPATLVQPVGSPLSLECTVEGTSNPNLYWYRQAAGRGLQLLFYSVGIGQISSEVPQNLSASRPQDRQFILSSKKLLLSDSGFYLCAWAGTGDQPQHFGDGTRLSIL.

The chain links TRBV27 to TRBJ2-5; 9 bases match TRBD1. The CDR3 is 15 residues long. V shed 6 bases and J 7 bases; nucleotides not matched to a gene: 12. CDR1 MNHEY and CDR2 SMNVEV come from the germline V gene (reference sequence). The CDR3 is CASSPRTGAGGTQYF. The CDR3 nucleotides read TGTGCCAGCAGCCCCCGGACAGGGGCTGGGGGGACCCAGTACTTC.

The CDR3, as DNA: TGTGCCAGCAGTGACTCAGGGGTCGCCTCCTACGAGCAGTACTTC. Protein sequence: CASSDSGVASYEQYF. The chain recombines TRBV6-4 with TRBJ2-7; TRBD1 is a possible D gene (5 bases). V lost 0 bases and J 0 bases, leaving 9 bases between the germline ends. The germline V gene encodes CDR1 MRHNA and CDR2 SNTAGT. The length of the CDR3 is 15 residues.

This clone was counted once. J is TRBJ2-7 and V is TRBV5-1; 7 bases agree with TRBD1. CDR3 length equals 16 residues. The germline V gene encodes CDR1 SGHRS and CDR2 YFSETQ. V lost 2 bases and J lost 0; bases outside the gene matches: 8. The CDR3 here is CASSFIRDRSSYEQYF. CDR3 coding DNA: TGCGCCAGCAGCTTCATCCGGGACAGAAGCTCCTACGAGCAGTACTTC. Full variable domain (remainder filled in from reference TRBV5-1 and TRBJ2-7): KAGVTQTPRYLIKTRGQQVTLSCSPISGHRSVSWYQQTPGQGLQFLFEYFSETQRNKGNFPGRFSGRQFSNSRSEMNVSTLELGDSALYLCASSFIRDRSSYEQYFGPGTRLTVT.

The V call is TRBV7-9, the J call TRBJ1-5, with TRBD1 identical over 8 bases. The ends lost 5 bases at V and 2 bases at J; junction bases unmatched: 8. The CDR3 loop spans 16 amino acids. Germline V gene sequence: CDR1 SEHNR, CDR2 FQNEAQ (reference sequence). As DNA, the CDR3 is TGTGCCAGCAGCCGAACAGGGGGAGGTGGCAATCAGCCCCAGCATTTT. Translated: CASSRTGGGGNQPQHF.

This clone was counted a few times. This chain connects TRBV15 to TRBJ2-7, with 7 bases matching TRBD1. After removal of 3 bases from V and 6 bases from J, the junction contained 8 bases not matched to a gene. The CDR3 covers 14 residues. The germline CDR1 and CDR2 sequences are LNHNV and YYDKDF (reference sequence). The CDR3 nucleotides are TGTGCCACCAGCAGGGACAGGAGAGCTGGCGAGCAGTACTTC. This translates into CATSRDRRAGEQYF.

V is TRBV5-1 and J is TRBJ2-1, with TRBD2 identical over 8 bases. With V trimmed by 3 bases and J by 7 bases, 12 bases remained unmatched. Per the germline V gene, CDR1 is SGHRS and CDR2 is YFSETQ. The CDR3 has 16 amino acids. This CDR3 reads CASSSSYRRGENEQFF. Written as DNA, the CDR3 is TGCGCCAGCAGCTCCTCCTACCGGCGGGGGGAAAATGAGCAGTTCTTC.

The chain joins TRBV28 to TRBJ2-2; 8 nucleotides agree with TRBD2. The CDR3 has 12 residues. With 10 bases clipped from V and 7 bases from J, the junction kept 5 bases outside the gene matches. The germline CDR1 and CDR2 sequences are MDHEN and SYDVKM. This CDR3 is CATGGQGGELFF. The DNA for the CDR3 is TGTGCCACGGGGGGGCAAGGCGGGGAGCTGTTTTTT. The full variable domain, rest sourced from reference TRBV28 and TRBJ2-2, is DVKVTQSSRYLVKRTGEKVFLECVQDMDHENMFWYRQDPGLGLRLIYFSYDVKMKEKGDIPEGYSVSREKKERFSLILESASTNQTSMYLCATGGQGGELFFGEGSRLTVL.

The rearrangement joins TRBV18 to TRBJ1-2; possible D gene TRBD1, 6 bases. CDR1 KGHSH and CDR2 LQKENI come from the germline V gene. V was cut by 6 bases and J by 6 bases, with 26 bases left in between. CDR3 length equals 17 residues. The CDR3 nucleotides read TGTGCCAGCTCCCCCTCGGGCGGGCCCAGGGGATATCATGGCTACACCTTC. It encodes CASSPSGGPRGYHGYTF.

The chain uses TRBV2 and TRBJ2-5; no firm D call. Per germline, CDR1 SNHLY and CDR2 FYNNEI. V lost 0 bases, J lost 7 bases, and 12 bases lay in between. The CDR3 contains 14 residues. CDR3 amino acids: CASSEAPSSGTQYF. The CDR3 DNA is TGTGCCAGCAGTGAAGCACCTAGTTCGGGGACCCAGTACTTC.

The V and J genes are TRBV6-6 and TRBJ2-7, with TRBD2 as a possible D gene (5 bases). The V end was cut by 5 bases, the J end by 7 bases, with 15 bases between. This CDR3 has 13 amino acids. Germline V gives CDR1 MNHNY, CDR2 SVGAGI (reference sequence). The CDR3 coding sequence is TGTGCCAGCAGTCCCTCGGGAATAACTGAGCAGTACTTC. Its translation is CASSPSGITEQYF.

This clone was seen just once. The chain carries TRBV6-5 and TRBJ1-2; TRBD1 might be the D (6 bases). Deletions cut 4 bases from V and 6 bases from J, with 12 bases between. The CDR3 length is 13 residues. CDR1 MNHEY and CDR2 SVGAGI come from the germline V gene. The CDR3 is CASSSGGPDGYTF. DNA of the CDR3: TGTGCCAGCAGTTCGGGGGGGCCGGATGGCTACACCTTC.

This clone has just a few counts. The chain links TRBV25-1 to TRBJ2-2; D not resolved. The germline V and J ends were trimmed by 1 base and 1 base, with 10 bases remaining between them. CDR3 size: 16 residues. Looked up from germline, CDR1 is MGHDK and CDR2 is SYGVNS. CDR3 residues: CASSESVHLNTGELFF. The CDR3 DNA follows: TGTGCCAGCAGTGAATCGGTTCACTTGAACACCGGGGAGCTGTTTTTT.

This clone was seen a few times. The chain joins TRBV2 to TRBJ1-6; 9 bases are a match to TRBD1. CDR3 length equals 15 residues. Germline V lookup: CDR1 SNHLY, CDR2 FYNNEI. Trimming removed 1 base from V and 7 bases from J; junction bases left unmatched: 2. The CDR3 region is CASSEVGQGNSPLHF. The CDR3 region has the DNA TGTGCCAGCAGTGAAGTGGGACAGGGAAATTCACCCCTCCACTTT.

This clone was detected only a few times. Here the CDR3 DNA reads TGTGCCACCCATTTGGGGGGGTTCAATCAGCCCCAGCATTTT. Residues: CATHLGGFNQPQHF. The chain couples TRBV6-5 to TRBJ1-5; a possible D gene is TRBD1 (5 bases). This CDR3 is built from 14 residues. Trimming cost V 10 bases and J 3 bases, with 16 bases left between them. Germline CDR1 is MNHEY and CDR2 is SVGAGI.

This clone turned up a few times. V gene TRBV19 combines with J gene TRBJ2-7; 8 bases are a match to TRBD1. Trimming at V came to 6 bases and at J to 2 bases, leaving 6 bases not matched to a gene. CDR3 length: 14 residues. Per germline, CDR1 LNHDA and CDR2 SQIVND (reference sequence). CDR3 nucleotide sequence: TGTGCCAGTAGCGTACAGGGGGGCGCCTACGAGCAGTACTTC. It yields the protein CASSVQGGAYEQYF. Filled out from reference TRBV19 and TRBJ2-7, the complete variable domain reads DGGITQSPKYLFRKEGQNVTLSCEQNLNHDAMYWYRQDPGQGLRLIYYSQIVNDFQKGDIAEGYSVSREKKESFPLTVTSAQKNPTAFYLCASSVQGGAYEQYFGPGTRLTVT.

The chain employs TRBV13 and TRBJ1-1, with 8 bases lining up with TRBD1. Germline V gives CDR1 PRHDT, CDR2 FYEKMQ (reference sequence). The CDR3 length is 17 residues. After removal of 4 bases from V and 3 bases from J, the junction contained 13 bases not matched to a gene. DNA of the CDR3: TGTGCCAGCAGCTCCTACCAGGGGGCAGTCCTGGACACTGAAGCTTTCTTT. Translation: CASSSYQGAVLDTEAFF.

The chain joins TRBV7-2 to TRBJ2-7, with 7 positions matching TRBD1. The CDR3 totals 19 residues. CDR1 and CDR2 (germline): SGHTA, FQGNSA. V dropped 1 base and J dropped 3; count of bases not matched to a gene: 18. The CDR3 DNA reads as TGTGCCAGCAGCTTAGAGGGGGCAGTAGGAGGTATCGGCTACTACGAGCAGTACTTC. Translating it yields CASSLEGAVGGIGYYEQYF.

V is TRBV18 and J is TRBJ2-1, with a weak D call TRBD2 (6 bases). There are 15 residues in the CDR3. With 6 bases removed from V and 0 bases from J, the gap between germline ends came to 12 bases. Germline-derived CDR1 and CDR2 are KGHSH and LQKENI. For the CDR3, the DNA is TGTGCCAGCTCCCCCGGGGGTTACTCCTACAATGAGCAGTTCTTC. Its protein product is CASSPGGYSYNEQFF.

This clone was seen more than once but under ten times. J is TRBJ2-7 and V is TRBV6-5; possible D gene TRBD1, 5 bases. This CDR3 has 12 amino acids. Germline-derived CDR1 and CDR2 are MNHEY and SVGAGI. V was cut by 9 bases and J by 4 bases, with 13 bases left in between. The chain's CDR3 is CASSTRAYEQYF. The CDR3, as DNA: TGTGCCAGTTCAACCAGGGCTTACGAGCAGTACTTC.

This chain connects TRBV9 to TRBJ2-1, with D possibly TRBD1 on 5 matching bases. The CDR3 sequence is 15 residues long. Germline V lookup: CDR1 SGDLS, CDR2 YYNGEE. Trimming left V 4 bases short and J 8 bases short, with 19 bases between. CDR3 amino acids: CASSPQGPRTDEQFF. The DNA of the CDR3 is TGTGCCAGCAGCCCCCAGGGCCCTCGGACCGATGAGCAGTTCTTC.

The chain uses TRBV6-6 and TRBJ2-7; the match to TRBD1 covers 7 bases. Germline V gives CDR1 MNHNY, CDR2 SVGAGI (reference sequence). CDR3 length equals 13 residues. The V gene end was trimmed by 4 bases and the J gene end by 1 base; junction bases not matched to a gene: 1. DNA of the CDR3: TGTGCCAGCAGTTGGGACAGTTCCTACGAGCAGTACTTC. The encoded protein is CASSWDSSYEQYF.

The V gene is TRBV18, the J gene TRBJ1-1; D is ambiguous. Germline V gene sequence: CDR1 KGHSH, CDR2 LQKENI. The CDR3 length is 13 residues. Trimming cost V 3 bases and J 1 base, with 6 bases left between them. CDR3 amino acids: CASSPQANTEAFF. The CDR3 DNA follows: TGTGCCAGCTCACCGCAGGCGAACACTGAAGCTTTCTTT.

The genes are TRBV18 and TRBJ2-5, with 10 bases matching TRBD1. The junction had 5 bases not matched to a gene; V was cut back by 5 bases and J by 5 bases. Germline values: CDR1 KGHSH, CDR2 LQKENI. The length of the CDR3 is 14 residues. DNA of the CDR3: TGTGCCAGCTCAATCGGACAGGGGGGCGAGACCCAGTACTTC. Translation: CASSIGQGGETQYF.

The chain uses TRBV5-4 and TRBJ2-7; 7 bases line up with TRBD2. Trimming removed 2 bases from V and 5 bases from J; junction bases left unmatched: 10. The V gene's germline CDR1 is SGHNT and CDR2 YYREEE (reference sequence). The CDR3 extends over 15 amino acids. The CDR3 reads CASSFGTNLLNEQYF. CDR3 sequence (DNA): TGTGCCAGCAGCTTCGGGACTAACCTGCTCAACGAGCAGTACTTC.

The rearrangement uses TRBV6-1 and TRBJ1-5; a weak D match, TRBD1 (5 bases). The CDR3 is made up of 15 amino acids. Between the trimmed V and J ends, which lost 7 bases and 0 bases, there was a span of 13 bases. The germline V gene encodes CDR1 MNHNS and CDR2 SASEGT. The CDR3: CASIREGNSNQPQHF. The CDR3, as DNA: TGTGCCAGCATAAGGGAGGGGAATAGCAATCAGCCCCAGCATTTT.